These T cell receptor beta chains were read from a single sample in a study of blood T cell repertoires in COVID-19. The protocol was immunoSEQ multiplex PCR, while the TCRdb copy is restricted to in-frame clones and leaves out a portion. The sample includes 130,000 to 150,000 clones, roughly 90% of them seen just once. Sequencing was performed on PBMCs or T cells enriched from blood (not recorded which). The receptors derive from a woman in her twenties or thirties with acute COVID-19. Both conserved end residues are part of each CDR3. The order of the fields is J gene, clone size, D gene, V gene, CDR3 DNA, CDR3 protein. The D gene is left open where the match is weak. A row's size may be missing; if present it is once, few, many or a size class.

>TRBJ1-5|NA|NA|TRBV7-8
TGTGCCAGCAGCCCCCGGCGGGACTTAGACAATCAGCCCCAGCATTTT
CASSPRRDLDNQPQHF
>TRBJ1-5|NA|TRBD1|TRBV19
TGTGCCAGCAAACAGGGGGCAAGCCAGCCCCAGCATTTT
CASKQGASQPQHF
>TRBJ2-7|NA|NA|TRBV9
TGTGCCAGCAGCGTTTCTTTACTGGCTAGCGATACCAAAAGCTCCTACGAGCAGTACTTC
CASSVSLLASDTKSSYEQYF
>TRBJ2-7|once|NA|TRBV13
TGTGCCAGCAGCGCGCTCCGGGACGAGCAGTACTTC
CASSALRDEQYF
>TRBJ1-1|NA|TRBD1|TRBV5-4
TGTGCCAGCTTGGCCCAGGGGGCGTCTGAAGCTTTCTTT
CASLAQGASEAFF
>TRBJ1-5|NA|TRBD1|TRBV2
TGTGCCAGCAGTATCGGACAGGGTAATCAGCCCCAGCATTTT
CASSIGQGNQPQHF
>TRBJ1-1|NA|NA|TRBV2
TGTGCCAGCAGGGCCCACGCGGCTGAAGCTTTCTTT
CASRAHAAEAFF
>TRBJ1-2|NA|NA|TRBV5-6
TGTGCCAGCAGCTTGGAAGACAGCTATGGCTACACCTTC
CASSLEDSYGYTF
>TRBJ2-5|NA|TRBD1|TRBV19
TGTACCAGCGGACAGGGGGCGAGGGAGACCCAGTACTTC
CTSGQGARETQYF
>TRBJ2-7|NA|NA|TRBV20-1
TGCAGTGCTGAGACAGTCTACGAGCAGTACTTC
CSAETVYEQYF
>TRBJ2-3|NA|TRBD2|TRBV4-3
TGCGCCAGCAGCCCCGAGCTGGGAGCGGGAGGGCAGTATTTT
CASSPELGAGGQYF
>TRBJ1-5|NA|TRBD1|TRBV7-2
TGTGCCAGCACCCCCGCGAGGGGGCCTTATCAGCCCCAGCATTTT
CASTPARGPYQPQHF
>TRBJ2-7|NA|TRBD2|TRBV7-3
TGTGCCAGCAGCTTAACGGCGACTAGCGGTACATACGAGCAGTACTTC
CASSLTATSGTYEQYF
>TRBJ1-2|NA|NA|TRBV28
TGTGCCAGCCGGAGATTAATTGGCTACACCTTC
CASRRLIGYTF
>TRBJ1-2|NA|TRBD1|TRBV19
TGTGCCAGTGCGACGACAGGGGTAAATGGCTACACCTTC
CASATTGVNGYTF
>TRBJ2-7|once|NA|TRBV23-1
TGCGCCAGCACCGTCGGAGGTTGCTACGAGCAGTACTTC
CASTVGGCYEQYF
>TRBJ1-1|once|NA|TRBV7-9
TGTGCCAGCAGCTTAGTTTTTGACAGGCTAGTCACTGAAGCTTTCTTT
CASSLVFDRLVTEAFF
>TRBJ2-2|NA|NA|TRBV6-4
TGTGCCAGCAGTGACGGGGGAGGGAACACCGGGGAGCTGTTTTTT
CASSDGGGNTGELFF